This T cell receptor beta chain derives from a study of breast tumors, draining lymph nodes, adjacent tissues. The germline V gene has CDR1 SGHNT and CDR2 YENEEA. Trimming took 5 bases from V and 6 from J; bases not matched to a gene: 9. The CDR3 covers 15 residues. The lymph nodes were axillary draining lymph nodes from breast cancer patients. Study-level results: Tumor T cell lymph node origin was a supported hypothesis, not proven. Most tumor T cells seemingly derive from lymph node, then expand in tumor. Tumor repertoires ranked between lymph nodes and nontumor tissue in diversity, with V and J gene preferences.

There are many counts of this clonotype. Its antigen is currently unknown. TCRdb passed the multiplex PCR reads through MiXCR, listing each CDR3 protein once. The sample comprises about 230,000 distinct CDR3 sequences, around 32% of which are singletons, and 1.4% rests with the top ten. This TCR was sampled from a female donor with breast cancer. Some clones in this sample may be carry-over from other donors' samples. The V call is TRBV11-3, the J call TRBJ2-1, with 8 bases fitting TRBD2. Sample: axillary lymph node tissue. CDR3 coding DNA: TGTGCCAGCAGCATTCGAACGGGAGGGCCCAATGAGCAGTTCTTC. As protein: CASSIRTGGPNEQFF.